Listed below are T cell receptor beta chains from one sample, sequenced in a study of blood T cell repertoires in COVID-19. Profiling relied on immunoSEQ multiplex PCR, and the TCRdb table lists in-frame clones only, not all of them. The sample carries some 240,000 clones, 70% to 85% recorded once. Sequencing used peripheral blood. These receptors all come from an elderly woman with acute or convalescent COVID-19. The CDR3 runs from the conserved cysteine through the conserved F or W. The D gene is left open where the match is weak. Where a row states a size, it is once, few, many or the class of an expanded clone; other rows omit it.

abundance	v_gene	j_gene	d_gene	CDR3aa	CDR3nt
.	TRBV19	TRBJ1-6	TRBD1	CASSTGTGGYNSPLHF	TGTGCCAGTAGTACCGGGACAGGGGGCTATAATTCACCCCTCCACTTT
.	TRBV6-5	TRBJ1-1	.	CASRAGGGGTEAFF	TGTGCCAGCAGGGCGGGGGGGGGCGGAACTGAAGCTTTCTTT
few	TRBV28	TRBJ1-2	.	CASRPGTSYGYTF	TGTGCCAGCCGCCCAGGGACATCCTATGGCTACACCTTC
.	TRBV5-5	TRBJ1-6	.	CASRWTMTNSPLHF	TGTGCCAGTCGATGGACAATGACTAATTCACCCCTCCACTTT
.	TRBV21-1	TRBJ2-5	.	CASSKVRETGSPETQYF	TGTGCCAGCAGCAAAGTTCGAGAGACAGGGTCCCCAGAGACCCAGTACTTC
.	TRBV2	TRBJ2-5	TRBD1	CASSRRTGRGETQYF	TGTGCCAGCAGTAGGAGGACAGGGCGTGGGGAGACCCAGTACTTC
.	TRBV24-1	TRBJ2-1	TRBD2	CATSAPGGYSEQFF	TGTGCCACCAGTGCCCCGGGAGGGTACAGTGAGCAGTTCTTC
.	TRBV19	TRBJ1-5	.	CASSPSGRRNQPQHF	TGTGCCAGTAGCCCCTCAGGGAGGCGCAATCAGCCCCAGCATTTT
.	TRBV28	TRBJ1-5	.	CASSEAGMGQPQHF	TGTGCCAGCAGTGAGGCAGGGATGGGACAGCCCCAGCATTTT
.	TRBV3-1/TRBV3-2	TRBJ1-3	.	CASSLPTGMEGNTIYF	TGTGCCAGCAGCCTCCCAACAGGGATGGAAGGAAACACCATATATTTT
.	TRBV9	TRBJ2-3	.	CASSVAGDTQYF	TGTGCCAGCAGCGTCGCCGGAGATACGCAGTATTTT
.	TRBV5-1	TRBJ2-4	TRBD2	CASSPGLAGFQYF	TGCGCCAGCAGCCCGGGACTAGCGGGATTTCAGTACTTC
.	TRBV2	TRBJ1-5	.	CASSALRGSNQPQHF	TGTGCCAGCAGTGCCCTCCGGGGGAGCAATCAGCCCCAGCATTTT
.	TRBV19	TRBJ2-7	TRBD1	CASSDRGKGLDEQYF	TGTGCCAGTAGCGACAGGGGAAAAGGTTTGGACGAGCAGTACTTC
.	TRBV11-2	TRBJ1-4	.	CASSLLGGGNEKLFF	TGTGCCAGCAGCTTACTGGGGGGAGGAAATGAAAAACTGTTTTTT
.	TRBV18	TRBJ1-6	TRBD1	CASSPMDRGGNSPLHF	TGTGCCAGCTCACCGATGGACAGGGGAGGTAATTCACCCCTCCACTTT
.	TRBV6-5	TRBJ1-1	.	CASSYPGTKEAFF	TGTGCCAGCAGTTACCCTGGGACAAAGGAAGCTTTCTTT
.	TRBV2	TRBJ2-1	TRBD2	CASSAISGGSEQFF	TGTGCCAGCAGTGCGATTAGCGGGGGAAGTGAGCAGTTCTTC
.	TRBV10-3	TRBJ2-7	TRBD1	CAIADRAYEQYF	TGTGCCATCGCGGACAGGGCCTACGAGCAGTACTTC
.	TRBV18	TRBJ2-3	TRBD2	CASSPVPSGGADTQYF	TGTGCCAGCTCACCCGTCCCTAGCGGGGGCGCAGATACGCAGTATTTT
.	TRBV19	TRBJ1-1	.	CASSGRGVNTEAFF	TGTGCCAGTAGTGGGAGGGGCGTGAACACTGAAGCTTTCTTT
.	TRBV13	TRBJ2-3	.	CASSLLGDRVTDTQYF	TGTGCCAGCAGCTTACTGGGTGATCGGGTCACAGATACGCAGTATTTT
.	TRBV5-8	TRBJ1-1	.	CASSDGRRAAFF	TGTGCCAGCAGCGACGGGAGAAGGGCGGCTTTCTTT
.	TRBV19	TRBJ1-4	.	CASSIERGRTNEKLFF	TGTGCCAGTAGTATCGAAAGGGGGAGAACTAATGAAAAACTGTTTTTT
.	TRBV6-2/TRBV6-3	TRBJ1-2	.	CASSPLGWDSAFYGYTF	TGTGCCAGCAGTCCACTGGGGTGGGACTCCGCCTTCTATGGCTACACCTTC
once	TRBV3-1/TRBV3-2	TRBJ1-1	.	CASSLRRGYTEAFF	TGTGCCAGCAGCCTAAGGAGGGGCTACACTGAAGCTTTCTTT
once	TRBV12-5	TRBJ1-6	.	CASGQGPRNSPLHF	TGTGCTAGTGGACAGGGCCCAAGGAATTCACCCCTCCACTTT
.	TRBV6-6	TRBJ1-4	TRBD1	CASSPALGQGPGGEKLFF	TGTGCCAGCAGTCCAGCCCTCGGACAGGGGCCGGGGGGTGAAAAACTGTTTTTT
.	TRBV19	TRBJ1-6	.	CASSTTGLTGNSPLHF	TGTGCCAGTAGTACGACAGGACTCACGGGTAATTCACCCCTCCACTTT
.	TRBV12-2	TRBJ2-1	.	CASRLKLADSSYNEQFF	TGTGCAAGTCGCTTAAAACTAGCGGATAGCTCCTACAATGAGCAGTTCTTC